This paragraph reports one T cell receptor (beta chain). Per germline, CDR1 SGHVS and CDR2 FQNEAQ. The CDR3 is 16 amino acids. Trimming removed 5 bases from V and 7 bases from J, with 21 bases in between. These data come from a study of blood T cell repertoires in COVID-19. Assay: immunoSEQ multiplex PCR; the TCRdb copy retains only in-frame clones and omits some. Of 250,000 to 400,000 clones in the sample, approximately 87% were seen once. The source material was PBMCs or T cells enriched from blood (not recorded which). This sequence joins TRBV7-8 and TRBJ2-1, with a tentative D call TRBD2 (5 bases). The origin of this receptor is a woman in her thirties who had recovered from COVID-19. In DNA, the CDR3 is TGTGCCAGCAGCGGCTATAACGTGCCCTCGGGGAATGAGCAGTTCTTC. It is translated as CASSGYNVPSGNEQFF.